Listed below are T cell receptor beta chains from one sample, sequenced in a study of neurological immune-mediated disorders. TCRdb called the 5' RACE reads again in MiXCR, with one record for every CDR3 protein. The table records roughly 13,000 distinct CDR3 sequences, 10% of them present only once. Sequencing was performed on PBMCs. The receptors stem from a woman aged 40 to 55 in good health. The CDR3 runs from the conserved cysteine through the conserved F or W. A D gene is named only where the DNA matches it firmly. Size tells how often a clone was seen (once, few, many) or the class of an expanded clone, and some rows leave it out.

j_gene: TRBJ2-7
v_gene: TRBV3-1
d_gene: TRBD1
abundance: many
CDR3aa: CASSRDKIPGQSSYEQYF

j_gene: TRBJ1-6
v_gene: TRBV5-6
d_gene: NA
abundance: many
CDR3aa: CASSDRNSPLHF

j_gene: TRBJ2-1
v_gene: TRBV20-1
d_gene: TRBD2
abundance: many
CDR3aa: CSVPPRGGSYNEQFF

j_gene: TRBJ2-2
v_gene: TRBV7-2
d_gene: TRBD2
abundance: many
CDR3aa: CASSLVGAGGSNTGELFF

j_gene: TRBJ2-1
v_gene: TRBV7-9
d_gene: TRBD2
abundance: many
CDR3aa: CASSLKSGGGYNEQFF

j_gene: TRBJ2-1
v_gene: TRBV5-1
d_gene: TRBD1
abundance: many
CDR3aa: CASRPSTGNNEQFF

j_gene: TRBJ2-1
v_gene: TRBV11-1
d_gene: TRBD2
abundance: medium-sized
CDR3aa: CASSVNSGLSYNEQFF

j_gene: TRBJ2-1
v_gene: TRBV5-1
d_gene: NA
abundance: medium-sized
CDR3aa: CASSLAWDEQFF

j_gene: TRBJ2-1
v_gene: TRBV4-2
d_gene: TRBD2
abundance: many
CDR3aa: CASSQEDSGRAWGNEQFF

j_gene: TRBJ1-2
v_gene: TRBV19
d_gene: TRBD1
abundance: few
CDR3aa: CASSIGQGAGYGYTF

j_gene: TRBJ2-7
v_gene: TRBV7-8
d_gene: NA
abundance: many
CDR3aa: CASSSSRDREQYF

j_gene: TRBJ1-4
v_gene: TRBV4-1
d_gene: NA
abundance: many
CDR3aa: CASSQAENEKLFF

j_gene: TRBJ1-2
v_gene: TRBV12-3/TRBV12-4
d_gene: NA
abundance: many
CDR3aa: CASAEGGNYGYTF

j_gene: TRBJ1-1
v_gene: TRBV29-1
d_gene: NA
abundance: NA
CDR3aa: CSVDRNTEAFF

j_gene: TRBJ2-5
v_gene: TRBV9
d_gene: TRBD1
abundance: many
CDR3aa: CASSVRQGNQETQYF

j_gene: TRBJ2-5
v_gene: TRBV5-4
d_gene: NA
abundance: NA
CDR3aa: CASSSAEGAQETQYF

j_gene: TRBJ2-3
v_gene: TRBV20-1
d_gene: TRBD1
abundance: many
CDR3aa: CTLRGQAGFTQYF

j_gene: TRBJ2-1
v_gene: TRBV20-1
d_gene: NA
abundance: medium-sized
CDR3aa: CSAIAPAQGEQFF

j_gene: TRBJ2-3
v_gene: TRBV15
d_gene: TRBD2
abundance: NA
CDR3aa: CATSRVGPSGDPTDTQYF

j_gene: TRBJ1-6
v_gene: TRBV9
d_gene: NA
abundance: once
CDR3aa: CASSAYASPPHF

j_gene: TRBJ1-1
v_gene: TRBV12-3/TRBV12-4
d_gene: NA
abundance: many
CDR3aa: CASSLVGVFKAFF

j_gene: TRBJ2-2
v_gene: TRBV5-1
d_gene: TRBD2
abundance: many
CDR3aa: CASSREGRNTGELFF

j_gene: TRBJ2-7
v_gene: TRBV6-6
d_gene: TRBD2
abundance: NA
CDR3aa: CASSPGLALTYEQYF

j_gene: TRBJ2-2
v_gene: TRBV10-2
d_gene: NA
abundance: many
CDR3aa: CASRQFLNTGELFF

j_gene: TRBJ2-7
v_gene: TRBV28
d_gene: NA
abundance: NA
CDR3aa: CASSLTKETGEQYF

j_gene: TRBJ2-7
v_gene: TRBV6-2/TRBV6-3
d_gene: NA
abundance: many
CDR3aa: CASSYLQGEAYEQYF

j_gene: TRBJ2-2
v_gene: TRBV11-2
d_gene: NA
abundance: many
CDR3aa: CASTQAGTRYTGELFF

j_gene: TRBJ2-7
v_gene: TRBV29-1
d_gene: TRBD1
abundance: NA
CDR3aa: CSVDPVGQGADEQYF

j_gene: TRBJ2-3
v_gene: TRBV7-2
d_gene: NA
abundance: many
CDR3aa: CASSLGAPGGTDTQYF

j_gene: TRBJ2-7
v_gene: TRBV20-1
d_gene: TRBD1
abundance: many
CDR3aa: CSAQGAFYEQYF

j_gene: TRBJ2-1
v_gene: TRBV20-1
d_gene: TRBD2
abundance: NA
CDR3aa: CSVSTSGGYEQFF

j_gene: TRBJ1-5
v_gene: TRBV6-2/TRBV6-3
d_gene: NA
abundance: many
CDR3aa: CASSYPGASQPQHF

j_gene: TRBJ1-6
v_gene: TRBV13
d_gene: TRBD1
abundance: many
CDR3aa: CASSGQGSSPLHF

j_gene: TRBJ2-5
v_gene: TRBV25-1
d_gene: TRBD2
abundance: medium-sized
CDR3aa: CASSEIAGEGETQYF

j_gene: TRBJ1-5
v_gene: TRBV12-3/TRBV12-4
d_gene: TRBD1
abundance: many
CDR3aa: CASSLGDRANQPQHF

j_gene: TRBJ2-1
v_gene: TRBV29-1
d_gene: TRBD2
abundance: many
CDR3aa: CSVGVTSGGANEQFF

j_gene: TRBJ1-6
v_gene: TRBV25-1
d_gene: NA
abundance: few
CDR3aa: CASSDLRAGNSPLHF

j_gene: TRBJ1-5
v_gene: TRBV21-1
d_gene: NA
abundance: medium-sized
CDR3aa: CASSKEGGPLSPQHF

j_gene: TRBJ1-2
v_gene: TRBV5-1
d_gene: NA
abundance: many
CDR3aa: CASSLAPATIYGYTF

j_gene: TRBJ2-7
v_gene: TRBV5-1
d_gene: NA
abundance: many
CDR3aa: CASSPSRRGTIYEQYF

j_gene: TRBJ2-7
v_gene: TRBV20-1
d_gene: TRBD1
abundance: many
CDR3aa: CSASSATGGWEQYF

j_gene: TRBJ2-2
v_gene: TRBV24-1
d_gene: NA
abundance: many
CDR3aa: CATSAEGRTGELFF

j_gene: TRBJ1-1
v_gene: TRBV5-1
d_gene: TRBD1
abundance: many
CDR3aa: CASSLQGSWTEAFF

j_gene: TRBJ2-2
v_gene: TRBV5-1
d_gene: TRBD2
abundance: many
CDR3aa: CASSLAAASGGRELFF

j_gene: TRBJ2-7
v_gene: TRBV5-1
d_gene: NA
abundance: many
CDR3aa: CASSRTGQGGYEQYF